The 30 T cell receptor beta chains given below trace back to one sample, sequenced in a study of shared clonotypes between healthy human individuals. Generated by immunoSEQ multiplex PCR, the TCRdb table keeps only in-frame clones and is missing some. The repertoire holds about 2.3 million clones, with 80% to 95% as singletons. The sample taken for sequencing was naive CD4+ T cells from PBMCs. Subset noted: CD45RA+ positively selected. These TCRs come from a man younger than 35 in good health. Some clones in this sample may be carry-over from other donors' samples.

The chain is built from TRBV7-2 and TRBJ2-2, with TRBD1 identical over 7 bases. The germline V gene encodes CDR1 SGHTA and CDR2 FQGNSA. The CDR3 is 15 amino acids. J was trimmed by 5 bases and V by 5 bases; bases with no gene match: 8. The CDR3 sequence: CASSRRQGGTGELFF. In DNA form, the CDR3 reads TGTGCCAGCAGCCGGAGACAGGGTGGGACCGGGGAGCTGTTTTTT.

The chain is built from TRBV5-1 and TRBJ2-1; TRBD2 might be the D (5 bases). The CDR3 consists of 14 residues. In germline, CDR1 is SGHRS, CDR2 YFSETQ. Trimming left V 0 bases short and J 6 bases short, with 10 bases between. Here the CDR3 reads CASSLETMGNEQFF. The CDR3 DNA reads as TGCGCCAGCAGCTTGGAGACTATGGGCAATGAGCAGTTCTTC.

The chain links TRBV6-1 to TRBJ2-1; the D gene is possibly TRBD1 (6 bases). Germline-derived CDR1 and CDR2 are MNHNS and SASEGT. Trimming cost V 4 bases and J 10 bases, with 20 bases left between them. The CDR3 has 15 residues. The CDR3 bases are TGTGCCAGCAGTGGGGAGTTTATGGGGGCAGGGGAGCAGTTCTTC. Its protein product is CASSGEFMGAGEQFF.

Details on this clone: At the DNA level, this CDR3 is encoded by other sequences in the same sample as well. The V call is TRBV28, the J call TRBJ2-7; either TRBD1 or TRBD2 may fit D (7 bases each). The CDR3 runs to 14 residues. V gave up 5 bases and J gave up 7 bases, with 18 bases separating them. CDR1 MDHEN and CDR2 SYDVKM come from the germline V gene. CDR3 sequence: CASSPSGGAGEQYF. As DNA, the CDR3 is TGTGCCAGCAGTCCCTCAGGGGGGGCCGGGGAGCAGTACTTC.

The CDR3 sequence: CASSSTSLGSEKLFF. The CDR3 coding sequence is TGTGCCAGCAGTTCGACGTCCTTGGGAAGTGAAAAACTGTTTTTT. The rearrangement joins TRBV28 to TRBJ1-4; D not certain. CDR1 and CDR2 from the germline V gene are MDHEN and SYDVKM. This CDR3 is 15 amino acids long. Trimming left V 4 bases short and J 7 bases short, with 16 bases between.

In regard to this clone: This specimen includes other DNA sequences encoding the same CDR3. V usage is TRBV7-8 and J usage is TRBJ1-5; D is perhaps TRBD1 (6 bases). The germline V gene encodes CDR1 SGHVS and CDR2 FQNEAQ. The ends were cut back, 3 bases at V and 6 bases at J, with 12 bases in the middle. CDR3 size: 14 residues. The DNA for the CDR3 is TGTGCCAGCAGCTTCGGGGGGGCAGGTCAGCCCCAGCATTTT. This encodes CASSFGGAGQPQHF.

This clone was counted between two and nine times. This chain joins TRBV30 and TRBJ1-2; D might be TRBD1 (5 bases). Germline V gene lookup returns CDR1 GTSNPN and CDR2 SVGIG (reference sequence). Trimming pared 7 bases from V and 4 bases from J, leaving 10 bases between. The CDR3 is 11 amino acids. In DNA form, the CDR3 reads TGTGCCTCACAGGAGCGCTATGGCTACACCTTC. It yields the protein CASQERYGYTF.

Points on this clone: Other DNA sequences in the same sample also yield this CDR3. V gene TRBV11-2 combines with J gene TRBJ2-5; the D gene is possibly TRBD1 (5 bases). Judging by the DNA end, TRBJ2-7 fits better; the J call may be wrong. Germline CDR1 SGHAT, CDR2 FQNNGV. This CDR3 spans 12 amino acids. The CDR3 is CASSLQGYEQYF. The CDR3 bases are TGTGCCAGCAGCCTCCAGGGCTACGAGCAGTACTTC.

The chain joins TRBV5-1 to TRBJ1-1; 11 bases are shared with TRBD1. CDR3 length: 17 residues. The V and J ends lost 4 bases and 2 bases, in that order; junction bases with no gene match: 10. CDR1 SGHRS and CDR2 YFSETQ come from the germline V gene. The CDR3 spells CASSDGTGGGTNTEAFF. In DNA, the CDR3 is TGCGCCAGCAGCGACGGGACAGGGGGAGGAACTAACACTGAAGCTTTCTTT.

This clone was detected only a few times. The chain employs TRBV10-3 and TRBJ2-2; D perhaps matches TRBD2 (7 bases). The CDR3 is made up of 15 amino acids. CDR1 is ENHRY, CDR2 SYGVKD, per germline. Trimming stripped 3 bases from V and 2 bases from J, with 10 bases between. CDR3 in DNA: TGTGCCATCAGTGACGGGGGGCCCAACACCGGGGAGCTGTTTTTT. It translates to CAISDGGPNTGELFF.

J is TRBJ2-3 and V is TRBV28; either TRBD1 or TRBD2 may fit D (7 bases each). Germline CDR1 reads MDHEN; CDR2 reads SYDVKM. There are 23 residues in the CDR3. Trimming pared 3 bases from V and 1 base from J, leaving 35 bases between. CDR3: CASSLNVVKPRQGGVHGTDTQYF. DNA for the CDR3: TGTGCCAGCAGTTTGAACGTAGTAAAACCTCGACAGGGAGGGGTCCATGGCACAGATACGCAGTATTTT. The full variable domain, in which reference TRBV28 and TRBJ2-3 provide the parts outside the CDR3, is DVKVTQSSRYLVKRTGEKVFLECVQDMDHENMFWYRQDPGLGLRLIYFSYDVKMKEKGDIPEGYSVSREKKERFSLILESASTNQTSMYLCASSLNVVKPRQGGVHGTDTQYFGPGTRLTVL.

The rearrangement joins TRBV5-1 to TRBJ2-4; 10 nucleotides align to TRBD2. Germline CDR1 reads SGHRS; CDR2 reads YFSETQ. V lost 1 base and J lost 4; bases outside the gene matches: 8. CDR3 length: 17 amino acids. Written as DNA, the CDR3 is TGCGCCAGCAGCTTGAAGTTACTAGCGGGACCAAAAAACATTCAGTACTTC. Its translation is CASSLKLLAGPKNIQYF.

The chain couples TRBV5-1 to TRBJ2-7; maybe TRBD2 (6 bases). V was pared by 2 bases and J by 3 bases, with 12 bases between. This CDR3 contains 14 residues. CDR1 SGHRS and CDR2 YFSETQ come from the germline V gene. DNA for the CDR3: TGCGCCAGCAGCTTCCGGGACTCGTTCTACGAGCAGTACTTC. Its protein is CASSFRDSFYEQYF.

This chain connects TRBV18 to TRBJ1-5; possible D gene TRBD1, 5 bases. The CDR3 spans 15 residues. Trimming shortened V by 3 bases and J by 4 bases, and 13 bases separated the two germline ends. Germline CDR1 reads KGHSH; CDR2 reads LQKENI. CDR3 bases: TGTGCCAGCTCACCCCAATTCGGGGGGAATCAGCCCCAGCATTTT. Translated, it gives CASSPQFGGNQPQHF.

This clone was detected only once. CDR3 protein: CASSPGHINEKLFF. The CDR3 DNA reads TGTGCCAGCTCACCGGGACATATTAATGAAAAACTGTTTTTT. The chain carries TRBV18 and TRBJ1-4; D might be TRBD1 (6 bases). The CDR3 is 14 amino acids. Germline-derived CDR1 and CDR2 are KGHSH and LQKENI. V lost 3 bases and J 4 bases, leaving 9 bases between the germline ends.

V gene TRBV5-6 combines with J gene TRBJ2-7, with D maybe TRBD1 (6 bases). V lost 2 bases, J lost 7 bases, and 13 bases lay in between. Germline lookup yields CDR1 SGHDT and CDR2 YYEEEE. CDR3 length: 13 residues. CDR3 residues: CASSFTGLAEQYF. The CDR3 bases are TGTGCCAGCAGCTTTACAGGGTTAGCGGAGCAGTACTTC.

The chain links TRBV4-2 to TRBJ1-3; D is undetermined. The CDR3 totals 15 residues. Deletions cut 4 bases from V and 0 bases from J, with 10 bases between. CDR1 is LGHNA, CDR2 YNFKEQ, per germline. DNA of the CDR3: TGTGCCAGCAGCCGCAAAGGAAGCTCTGGAAACACCATATATTTT. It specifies CASSRKGSSGNTIYF.

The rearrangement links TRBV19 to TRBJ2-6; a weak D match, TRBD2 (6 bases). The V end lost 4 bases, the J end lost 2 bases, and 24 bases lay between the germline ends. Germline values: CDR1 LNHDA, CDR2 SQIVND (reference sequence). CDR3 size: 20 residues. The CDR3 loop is CASSRLLVAGFGPGANVLTF. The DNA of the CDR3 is TGTGCCAGTAGTAGACTACTAGTGGCGGGATTCGGACCTGGGGCCAACGTCCTGACTTTC.

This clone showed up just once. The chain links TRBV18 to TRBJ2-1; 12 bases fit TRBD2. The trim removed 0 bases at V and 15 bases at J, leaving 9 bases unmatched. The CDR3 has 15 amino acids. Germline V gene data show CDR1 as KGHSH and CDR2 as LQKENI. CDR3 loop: CASSPPGLAGGPWFF. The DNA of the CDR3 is TGTGCCAGCTCACCACCTGGCCTAGCGGGAGGGCCTTGGTTCTTC.

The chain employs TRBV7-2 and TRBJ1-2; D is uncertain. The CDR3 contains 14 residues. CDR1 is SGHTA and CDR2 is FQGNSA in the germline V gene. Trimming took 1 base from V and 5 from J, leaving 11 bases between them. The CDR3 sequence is CASSLGHLSYGYTF. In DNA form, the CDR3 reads TGTGCCAGCAGCTTAGGCCATCTTTCTTATGGCTACACCTTC.

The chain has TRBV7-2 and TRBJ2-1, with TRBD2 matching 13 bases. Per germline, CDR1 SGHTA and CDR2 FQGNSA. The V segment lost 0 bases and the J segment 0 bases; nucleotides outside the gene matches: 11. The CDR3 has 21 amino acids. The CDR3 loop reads CASSLALPGLAGSTSYNEQFF. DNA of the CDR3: TGTGCCAGCAGCTTAGCCCTTCCGGGACTAGCGGGATCAACCTCCTACAATGAGCAGTTCTTC.

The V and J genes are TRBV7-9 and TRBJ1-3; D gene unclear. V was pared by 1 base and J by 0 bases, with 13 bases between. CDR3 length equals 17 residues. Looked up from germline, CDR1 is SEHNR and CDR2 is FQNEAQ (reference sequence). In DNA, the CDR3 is TGTGCCAGCAGCTTAGATTCTCTTAGAAGCTCTGGAAACACCATATATTTT. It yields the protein CASSLDSLRSSGNTIYF.

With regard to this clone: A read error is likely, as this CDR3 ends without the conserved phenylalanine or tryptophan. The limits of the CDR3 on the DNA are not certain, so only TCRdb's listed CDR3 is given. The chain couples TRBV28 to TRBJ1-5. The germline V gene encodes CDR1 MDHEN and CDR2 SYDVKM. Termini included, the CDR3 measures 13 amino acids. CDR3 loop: CASSPVGGPGPKV.

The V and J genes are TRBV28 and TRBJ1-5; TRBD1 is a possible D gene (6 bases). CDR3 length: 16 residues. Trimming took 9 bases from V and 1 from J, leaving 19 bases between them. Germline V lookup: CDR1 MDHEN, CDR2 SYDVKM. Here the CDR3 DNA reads TGTGCCAGTCCCCCCCTCCAGGGGCCAAGCAATCAGCCCCAGCATTTT. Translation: CASPPLQGPSNQPQHF.

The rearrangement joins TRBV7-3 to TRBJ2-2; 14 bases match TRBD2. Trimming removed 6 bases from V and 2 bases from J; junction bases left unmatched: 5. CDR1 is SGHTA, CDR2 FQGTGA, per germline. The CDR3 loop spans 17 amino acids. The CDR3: CASRLGTSGSNTGELFF. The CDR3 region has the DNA TGTGCCAGCAGGCTAGGGACTAGCGGGAGTAACACCGGGGAGCTGTTTTTT.

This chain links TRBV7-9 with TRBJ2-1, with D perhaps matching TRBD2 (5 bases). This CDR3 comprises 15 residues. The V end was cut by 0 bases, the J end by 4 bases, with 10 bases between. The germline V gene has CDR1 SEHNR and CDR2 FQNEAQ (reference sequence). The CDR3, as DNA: TGTGCCAGCAGCTTAGCTTGGACTCCTTACAATGAGCAGTTCTTC. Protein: CASSLAWTPYNEQFF.

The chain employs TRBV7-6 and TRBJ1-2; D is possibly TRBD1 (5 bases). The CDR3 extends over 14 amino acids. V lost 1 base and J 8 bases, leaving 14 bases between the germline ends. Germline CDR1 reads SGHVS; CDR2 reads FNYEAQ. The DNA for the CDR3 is TGTGCCAGCAGCTTAGATGTCATATCAGGGGGCTACACCTTC. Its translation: CASSLDVISGGYTF. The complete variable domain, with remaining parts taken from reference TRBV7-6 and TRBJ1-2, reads GAGVSQSPRYKVTKRGQDVALRCDPISGHVSLYWYRQALGQGPEFLTYFNYEAQQDKSGLPNDRFSAERPEGSISTLTIQRTEQRDSAMYRCASSLDVISGGYTFGSGTRLTVV.

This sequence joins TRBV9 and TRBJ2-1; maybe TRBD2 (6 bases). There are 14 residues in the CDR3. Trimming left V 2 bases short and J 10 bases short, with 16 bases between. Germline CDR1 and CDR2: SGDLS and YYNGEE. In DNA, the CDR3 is TGTGCCAGCAGCGTTGGGCGGGACCCTTCGGAGCAGTTCTTC. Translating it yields CASSVGRDPSEQFF.

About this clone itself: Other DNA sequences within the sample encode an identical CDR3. Here the CDR3 reads CASSGTGGNQPQHF. CDR3 nucleotides: TGTGCCAGCAGTGGTACAGGTGGCAATCAGCCCCAGCATTTT. J is TRBJ1-5 and V is TRBV2; D might be TRBD1 (5 bases). The germline V and J ends were trimmed by 4 bases and 2 bases, with 9 bases remaining between them. The CDR3 loop spans 14 amino acids. Germline lookup yields CDR1 SNHLY and CDR2 FYNNEI. Drawing the rest from reference TRBV2 and TRBJ1-5, the complete variable domain is EPEVTQTPSHQVTQMGQEVILRCVPISNHLYFYWYRQILGQKVEFLVSFYNNEISEKSEIFDDQFSVERPDGSNFTLKIRSTKLEDSAMYFCASSGTGGNQPQHFGDGTRLSIL.

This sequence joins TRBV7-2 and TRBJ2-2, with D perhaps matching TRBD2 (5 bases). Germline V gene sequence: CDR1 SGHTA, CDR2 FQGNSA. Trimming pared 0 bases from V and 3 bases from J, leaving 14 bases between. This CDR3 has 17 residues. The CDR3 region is CASSLALDYRDTGELFF. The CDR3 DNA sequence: TGTGCCAGCAGCTTAGCCCTTGACTATAGGGACACCGGGGAGCTGTTTTTT.